This TCR beta chain was sequenced during a study of CD8 T cells in ankylosing spondylitis (dated by TCRdb to about 2017). For the study in its entirety: T cell receptor beta repertoires were profiled in healthy donors and ankylosing spondylitis patients so that disease-linked TCR variants could be found. In total, the full study cohort was made up of some 110 healthy donors and 25 ankylosing spondylitis patients. Peripheral blood samples were taken, and synovial fluid was additionally collected from ankylosing spondylitis patients.

Summary of the overall study and its limitations: Blood from ankylosing spondylitis patients appeared to be characterized by a TCR beta motif composed of under 10 highly homologous amino acid variants. Some of the motif variants had been reported before in the synovial fluid and blood of reactive arthritis patients, a finding that suggests common disease-initiation mechanisms. The disease-linked clones were reported as significantly enriched in matched synovial fluid samples from ankylosing spondylitis patients. The disease-linked clones showed a CD8+ phenotype and occurred at relatively low frequencies in peripheral blood.

Comments on this clonotype: Its antigen is currently not known. No much larger clonotype is one base removed from it; base qualities were not supplied.

For this chain, trimming is 6 bases at the V end and 7 bases at the J end, and the number of junction bases without a gene match is 13. The germline V gene (reference sequence) sets CDR1 to LNHDA and CDR2 to SQIVND. The CDR3 runs 15 residues from the cysteine to the phenylalanine. The entry retains the CDR3 DNA only, 45 bases that are in frame from base 1. Sequencing took place on an Illumina HiSeq 2500. Quantitative 5'-RACE with molecular barcodes was the method used to prepare the TCR beta libraries. Turning to the authors' computational methods: A new computational method, built on a probabilistic model of VDJ rearrangement, was used to identify disease-linked TCR variants. TCRdb ran its own pipeline on the public reads, namely fastp trimming at Q25 and MiXCR clone calling, and kept in-frame beta chains. CDR3 protein sequences are deduplicated, and each keeps its most common genes and DNA. None of the V and J calls come from the authors' own analysis; TCRdb made them. Present in this sample are 230,000 or so distinct CDR3 sequences, approximately 20% of which were seen just once. The ten biggest clones cover approximately 32% of the sample.

The sequenced material came from blood, either unsorted or a sorted T cell fraction (not recorded which). The sequence is built from TRBV19 and TRBJ1-1; TRBD1 fits 8 bases in the junction. This clonotype originated in a male donor with ankylosing spondylitis or in good health (not recorded which). The DNA sequence is TGTGCCAGTAGACCCTGGGAACAGGGGGTTAGTGAAGCTTTCTTT. The translation is CASRPWEQGVSEAFF.